Below, 2 T cell receptor beta chains from the same sample are listed, as sequenced in a study of blood T cell repertoires in COVID-19 (dated by TCRdb to 2018 to 2020). Library prep was done by the immunoSEQ multiplex PCR assay. Entries here come from immuneACCESS through TCRdb and include only in-frame sequences with V and J called. Some clones fail to appear in such tables; in the studies checked, an unresolved V gene covers under half of the shortfall, and the cause of the remainder is unknown. In all, the sample holds over 120,000 clones, and 84% of those were seen once. The top ten clonotypes cover 4.8% of the sample. The sequenced sample was peripheral blood. The receptors were sampled from a human donor in a cohort sampled during active COVID-19.

This clone occurred once. This chain uses TRBV10-3 with TRBJ2-2; TRBD1 aligns across 8 bases. Germline V gives CDR1 ENHRY, CDR2 SYGVKD. V lost 7 bases, J lost 1 base, and 2 bases stayed unmatched. The CDR3 length is 14 residues. The CDR3 spells CAIKGQGNTGELFF. The CDR3 DNA reads TGTGCCATCAAAGGACAGGGGAACACCGGGGAGCTGTTTTTT.

This chain connects TRBV30 to TRBJ1-3; 9 positions agree with TRBD1. Looked up from germline, CDR1 is GTSNPN and CDR2 is SVGIG (reference sequence). This CDR3 is 17 amino acids long. J lost 3 bases, V lost 4 bases, and 13 bases had no gene match. CDR3 sequence reads: CAWTLLPGQGVGNTIYF. The CDR3 DNA reads TGTGCCTGGACCCTACTCCCGGGACAGGGAGTTGGAAACACCATATATTTT.